Listed below are T cell receptor beta chains from one sample, sequenced in a study of T cell responses to AZD1222 COVID-19 vaccine. TCRdb keeps only in-frame clones here, not all; method: immunoSEQ multiplex PCR. The table records around 140,000 clones, roughly nine tenths of them present only once. Sequenced here: peripheral blood, sampled 28 days after the second AZD1222 dose. The receptors come from an adult who received the AZD1222 COVID-19 vaccine. CDR3s include the opening cysteine and the closing phenylalanine or tryptophan. The D gene is left open where the match is weak. Clone size is given for some rows only: seen once, a few or many times, or a class if the clone is expanded.

NA	TRBV6-5	TRBJ1-4	TRBD1	TGTGCCAGCAGATGGGACAGGTTTAATGAAAAACTGTTTTTT	CASRWDRFNEKLFF
NA	TRBV21-1	TRBJ2-7	NA	TGTGCCAGCAGCACAAAGCGGACAGAGAGCTCCTACGAGCAGTACTTC	CASSTKRTESSYEQYF
NA	TRBV6-7	TRBJ2-2	TRBD2	TGTGCCAGCAGTTACGCGGGGGACACCGGGGAGCTGTTTTTT	CASSYAGDTGELFF
NA	TRBV24-1	TRBJ1-1	NA	TGTGCCACCAGTGCGGGGCCGGGCACTGAAGCTTTCTTT	CATSAGPGTEAFF
NA	TRBV24-1	TRBJ2-2	NA	TGTGCCACCAGTGACGCTGGACTTAACACCGGGGAGCTGTTTTTT	CATSDAGLNTGELFF
NA	TRBV3-1/TRBV3-2	TRBJ1-1	NA	TGTGCCAGCAGCCAAACGACTCAGGCCGTGTCTGAAGCTTTCTTT	CASSQTTQAVSEAFF
few	TRBV10-3	TRBJ1-2	TRBD1	TGTGCCATCAGGAGACAGGGGGTCGAGGACTATGGCTACACCTTC	CAIRRQGVEDYGYTF
NA	TRBV5-1	TRBJ2-1	TRBD2	TGCGCCAGCAGCTGGGGACTAGCGGGTCTGAGGGATGAGCAGTTCTTC	CASSWGLAGLRDEQFF
once	TRBV29-1	TRBJ1-2	NA	TGCAGCGTTGAAGAGGACGGCCTCTATGGCTACACCTTC	CSVEEDGLYGYTF
NA	TRBV5-1	TRBJ2-1	TRBD2	TGCGCCAGCAGCTTCGGCGGGAGCTCCTACAATGAGCAGTTCTTC	CASSFGGSSYNEQFF
NA	TRBV7-6	TRBJ2-1	TRBD2	TGTGCCAGCAGCTTCTCCGATAGCGGGAGTAATTTTAATGAGCAGTTCTTC	CASSFSDSGSNFNEQFF
few	TRBV7-2	TRBJ1-6	NA	TGTGCCAGCAGCTTAGAGCGCCAATCCTCACCCCTCCACTTT	CASSLERQSSPLHF
NA	TRBV5-6	TRBJ1-2	NA	TGTGCCAGCAGCGTCCAGGAGGTTGGAGGCTACACCTTC	CASSVQEVGGYTF
NA	TRBV12-3/TRBV12-4	TRBJ1-1	NA	TGTGCCAGCAGTTCCCGCGGGAACACTGAAGCTTTCTTT	CASSSRGNTEAFF
NA	TRBV28	TRBJ2-3	NA	TGTGCCAGCAGTTTACCTGATACGCAGTATTTT	CASSLPDTQYF
NA	TRBV19	TRBJ2-7	NA	TGTGCCAGTAGCGGTCCCTACGAGCAGTACTTC	CASSGPYEQYF
NA	TRBV19	TRBJ1-5	NA	TGTGCCAGTAGTCCCACCCCGGGGCCCCAGCATTTT	CASSPTPGPQHF
NA	TRBV2	TRBJ1-1	NA	TGTGCCAGCAGGCTAAGGGGGGCAACTAACACTGAAGCTTTCTTT	CASRLRGATNTEAFF
once	TRBV15	TRBJ2-7	TRBD2	TGTGCCACCAGCAGCGGACTAGCGAACTCCTACGAGCAGTACTTC	CATSSGLANSYEQYF
NA	TRBV2	TRBJ2-1	NA	TGTGCCAGCAGCCCGACAGTATACAATGAGCAGTTCTTC	CASSPTVYNEQFF
NA	TRBV19	TRBJ2-2	TRBD2	TGTGCCAGTAGTATTGCTAGCGGGAGTTTCTCAGGCGGGGAGCTGTTTTTT	CASSIASGSFSGGELFF
NA	TRBV7-6	TRBJ2-2	TRBD2	TGTGCCAGCAGCTTGAAAACTAGCGGGAGGGTGAACACCGGGGAGCTGTTTTTT	CASSLKTSGRVNTGELFF
NA	TRBV28	TRBJ2-7	NA	TGTGCCAGCAGTTCCAACTACGAGCAGTACTTC	CASSSNYEQYF
few	TRBV7-9	TRBJ1-1	TRBD1	TGTGCCAGCAGCCCGGACAGGGGGGCGAACACTGAAGCTTTCTTT	CASSPDRGANTEAFF
NA	TRBV23-1	TRBJ1-6	NA	TGCGCCAGCAGTCAGGAAAGACCCCGGACCAATTCACCCCTCCACTTT	CASSQERPRTNSPLHF
NA	TRBV18	TRBJ1-5	NA	TGTGCCAGCTCACAGGAGGGGGTGACCCAGCATTTT	CASSQEGVTQHF
NA	TRBV2	TRBJ2-4	NA	TGTGCCAGCGGGGGGAGGGGGCTACTAGCCAAAAACATTCAGTACTTC	CASGGRGLLAKNIQYF
NA	TRBV19	TRBJ2-6	TRBD2	TGTGCCAGTAGTATAGGGACTAGATTCTCTGGGGCCAACGTCCTGACTTTC	CASSIGTRFSGANVLTF
NA	TRBV5-1	TRBJ2-5	TRBD1	TGCGCCAGCAGCTTGGTCCCGGACAGGGGAAGGGAGACCCAGTACTTC	CASSLVPDRGRETQYF
NA	TRBV7-2	TRBJ1-5	TRBD1	TGTGCCAGCAGCCCACCAGGGGGTAGGGGCAATCAGCCCCAGCATTTT	CASSPPGGRGNQPQHF
NA	TRBV14	TRBJ2-3	TRBD2	TGTGCCAGCAGCCAACCGGGGACTAGCGGGAGGGATACGCAGTATTTT	CASSQPGTSGRDTQYF
few	TRBV6-4	TRBJ2-1	TRBD1	TGTGCCAGCAGTGGGCCGGGACAGGGGGCCAATGAGCAGTTCTTC	CASSGPGQGANEQFF
NA	TRBV4-2	TRBJ1-3	NA	TGTGCCAGCAGCCCAGCGGGCGGAAACACCATATATTTT	CASSPAGGNTIYF
NA	TRBV18	TRBJ2-5	TRBD1	TGTGCCAGCTCCCGGGGACAGGGCAGAGAGACCCAGTACTTC	CASSRGQGRETQYF
NA	TRBV6-5	TRBJ2-3	NA	TGTGCCAGCAGTTACTCGAACGGAAACACAGATACGCAGTATTTT	CASSYSNGNTDTQYF
NA	TRBV30	TRBJ1-2	NA	TGTGCCTGGAGTATTAATTTGGGCCTTAACTATGGCTACACCTTC	CAWSINLGLNYGYTF
NA	TRBV2	TRBJ1-2	NA	TGTGCCAGCAGTGAGGGGGACACAGGCTACACCTTC	CASSEGDTGYTF
few	TRBV3-1/TRBV3-2	TRBJ1-3	NA	TGTGCCAGCAGCCGGGGACGCAACTCTGGAAACACCATATATTTT	CASSRGRNSGNTIYF
once	TRBV12-3/TRBV12-4	TRBJ1-5	NA	TGTGCCAGCAGTTTATGGCATCAGCCCCAGCATTTT	CASSLWHQPQHF
once	TRBV18	TRBJ2-5	NA	TGTGCCAGCTCACCAGAAGAGACCCAGTACTTC	CASSPEETQYF
once	TRBV2	TRBJ1-6	TRBD1	TGTGCCAGCAGTGAAGGGTCTTACGTAGGGGGCGGATCACCCCTCCACTTT	CASSEGSYVGGGSPLHF
NA	TRBV2	TRBJ2-5	NA	TGTGCCAGCGGCTTAGGGGCGCAGACCCAGTACTTC	CASGLGAQTQYF
NA	TRBV7-8	TRBJ1-3	NA	TGTGCCAGCAGCTCGAGCTCTGGAAACACCATATATTTT	CASSSSSGNTIYF
NA	TRBV5-1	TRBJ1-5	NA	TGCGCCAGCAGCTTGGACGGGACACAGAATCAGCCCCAGCATTTT	CASSLDGTQNQPQHF
NA	TRBV3-1/TRBV3-2	TRBJ1-1	NA	TGTGCCAGCAGGGGGTATTACGGAGCTTTCTTT	CASRGYYGAFF
once	TRBV10-3	TRBJ1-1	TRBD1	TGTGCCACCCAGGGACAGGAGAACACTGAAGCTTTCTTT	CATQGQENTEAFF
NA	TRBV19	TRBJ2-1	NA	TGTGCCAGTACCATTGGAGGGAATGAGCAGTTCTTC	CASTIGGNEQFF
NA	TRBV7-9	TRBJ1-4	NA	TGTGCCAGCAGCAAGAACAGGGTACAGTACAATGAAAAACTGTTTTTT	CASSKNRVQYNEKLFF
few	TRBV4-3	TRBJ2-1	TRBD2	TGCGCCAGCAGCCAAGGGACTAGCGGGGAGTACAATGAGCAGTTCTTC	CASSQGTSGEYNEQFF
NA	TRBV28	TRBJ1-2	NA	TGTGCCAGCAGCCACCGCCGATGGGCCCCTTTAGGAGGGGGATTAGGGGACTATGGCTACACCTTC	CASSHRRWAPLGGGLGDYGYTF
NA	TRBV3-1/TRBV3-2	TRBJ2-5	TRBD2	TGTGCCAGCAGCCAAGATGGGACTAGCGGGGGGCAGGTTCTCCCAGAGACCCAGTACTTC	CASSQDGTSGGQVLPETQYF
NA	TRBV9	TRBJ1-2	NA	TGTGCCAGCAGCGTAACCGACGGGGACTATGGCTACACCTTC	CASSVTDGDYGYTF
NA	TRBV12-5	TRBJ1-1	NA	TGTGCTAGTGTTCCGGGACGGGGAATGAACACTGAAGCTTTCTTT	CASVPGRGMNTEAFF